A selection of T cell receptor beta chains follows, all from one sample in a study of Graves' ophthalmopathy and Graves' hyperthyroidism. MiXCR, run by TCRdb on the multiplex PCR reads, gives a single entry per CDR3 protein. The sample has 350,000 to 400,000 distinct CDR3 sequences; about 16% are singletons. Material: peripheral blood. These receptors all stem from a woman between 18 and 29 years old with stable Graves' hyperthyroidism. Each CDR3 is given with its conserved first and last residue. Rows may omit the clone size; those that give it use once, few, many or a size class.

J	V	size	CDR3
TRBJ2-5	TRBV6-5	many	CASRADRVETQYF
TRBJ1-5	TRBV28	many	CASSLKMAASNQPQHF
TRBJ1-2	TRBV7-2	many	CASSSTGYGYTF
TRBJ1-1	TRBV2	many	CASSEVGTGQVTEAFF
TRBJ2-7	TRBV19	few	CASSIALSYEQYF
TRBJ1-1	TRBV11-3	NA	CASSLGWGGRDTEAFF
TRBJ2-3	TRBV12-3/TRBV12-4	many	CASEGGADTQYF
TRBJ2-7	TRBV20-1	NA	CSARDPLAGDSYEQYF
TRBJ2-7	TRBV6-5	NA	CASVATGAYEQYF
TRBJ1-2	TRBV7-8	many	CASSGALTGRANYGYTF
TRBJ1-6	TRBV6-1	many	CASSPRPTFWDSPLHF
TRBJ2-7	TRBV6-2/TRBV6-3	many	CASSRERGAGEQYF
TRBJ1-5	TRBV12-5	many	CASAPERVQPQHF
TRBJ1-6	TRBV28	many	CASGQNNSPLHF
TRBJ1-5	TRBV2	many	CASSGGELRGNQPQHF
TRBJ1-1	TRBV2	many	CASSQGTITEAFF
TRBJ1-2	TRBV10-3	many	CAISEMGIGYTF
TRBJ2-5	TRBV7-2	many	CASNRDTSQETQYF
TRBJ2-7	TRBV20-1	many	CSARDFREGLSYEQYF
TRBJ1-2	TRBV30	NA	CAWAGTGNFNYGYTF
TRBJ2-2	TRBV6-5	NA	CASSYYRELFF
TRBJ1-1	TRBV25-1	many	CASSEYYGNTEAFF
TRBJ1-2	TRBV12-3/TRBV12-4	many	CASRSQGLRGYTF
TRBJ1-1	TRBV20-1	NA	CSARDGGSAEAFF
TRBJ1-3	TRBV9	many	CASSVFDRGTGNTIYF
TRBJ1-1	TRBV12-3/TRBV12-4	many	CASSQRWVAFF
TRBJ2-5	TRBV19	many	CASTLGQGDQETQYF
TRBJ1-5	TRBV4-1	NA	CASSQAAGTVQPQHF
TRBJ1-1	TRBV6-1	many	CASSPGYEAFF
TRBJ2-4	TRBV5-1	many	CASSLGDRGNKNIQYF
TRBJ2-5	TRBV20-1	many	CSAPRGGLEETQYF
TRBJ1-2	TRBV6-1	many	CATAPPGQGYGYTF
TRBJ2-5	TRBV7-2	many	CASSKLAGVPETQYF
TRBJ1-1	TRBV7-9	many	CASSSATGPNTEAFF
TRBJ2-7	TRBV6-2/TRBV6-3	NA	CASSPGQGAQQYF
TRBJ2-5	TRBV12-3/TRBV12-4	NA	CASTRTSGQETQYF
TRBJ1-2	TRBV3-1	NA	CASSQEARGYGYTF
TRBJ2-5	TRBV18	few	CASSQGNRETQYF
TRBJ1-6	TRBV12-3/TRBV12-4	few	CASKGRGRSNSPLHF
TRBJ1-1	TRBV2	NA	CASGTTGGMVAEAFF
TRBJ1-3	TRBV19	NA	CASIAGWSGNTIYF
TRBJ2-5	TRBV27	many	CASSDEETQYF
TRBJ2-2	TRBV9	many	CASSVDTPNTGELFF
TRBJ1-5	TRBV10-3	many	CAGPDRGYSNQPQHF
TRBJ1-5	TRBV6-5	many	CASSRSSQGRRVRNQPQHF
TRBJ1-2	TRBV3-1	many	CASSRTEGNYTF
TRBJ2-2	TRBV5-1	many	CASSMNGELFF
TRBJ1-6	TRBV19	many	CASSIDFDSSYNSPLHF
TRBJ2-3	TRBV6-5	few	CASSYISGRDTQYF
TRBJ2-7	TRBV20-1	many	CSARVDLDYGTYEQYF
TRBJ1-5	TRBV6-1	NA	CASNTPNQPQHF
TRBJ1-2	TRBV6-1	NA	CASSHPGQGTYGYTF
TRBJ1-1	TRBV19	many	CASSIGGTLNTEAFF
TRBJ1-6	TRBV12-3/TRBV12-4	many	CASSWGAGNSPLHF
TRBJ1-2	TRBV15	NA	CATSRDLGVSYGYTF